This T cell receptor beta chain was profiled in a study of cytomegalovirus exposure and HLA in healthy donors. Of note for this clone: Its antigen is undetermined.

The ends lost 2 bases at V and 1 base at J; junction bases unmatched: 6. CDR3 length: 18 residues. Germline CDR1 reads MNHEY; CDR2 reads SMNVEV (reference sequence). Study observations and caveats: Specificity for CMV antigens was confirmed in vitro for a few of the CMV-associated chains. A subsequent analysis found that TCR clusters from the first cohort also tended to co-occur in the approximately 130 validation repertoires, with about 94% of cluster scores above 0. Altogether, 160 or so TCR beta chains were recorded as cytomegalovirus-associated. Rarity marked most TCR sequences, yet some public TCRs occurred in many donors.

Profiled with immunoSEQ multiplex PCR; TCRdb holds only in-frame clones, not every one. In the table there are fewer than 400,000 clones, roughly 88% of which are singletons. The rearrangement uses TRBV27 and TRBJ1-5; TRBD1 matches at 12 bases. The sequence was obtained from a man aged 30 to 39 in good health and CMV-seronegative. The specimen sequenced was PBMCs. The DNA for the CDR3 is TGTGCCAGCAGTTTACATGGGACAGGGGGCGGAAGCAATCAGCCCCAGCATTTT. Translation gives CASSLHGTGGGSNQPQHF.